The TCR beta chain under discussion was sequenced for a study of control samples from healthy donors and cancer patients. The data were produced by immunoSEQ multiplex PCR, yet TCRdb's version contains in-frame clones alone and is incomplete. Of around 93,000 clones in the sample, about 90% were seen once. CDR1 and CDR2 from the germline V gene are MDHEN and SYDVKM. Unmatched junction bases numbered 5, after V lost 6 bases and J lost 3 bases. CDR3 length: 15 residues. Sequencing was performed on blood. The genes are TRBV28 and TRBJ1-6; 7 nucleotides match TRBD1. The TCR was taken from a man between 25 and 39 years old in good health. The CDR3 bases are TGTGCCAGCAGATCGGGACAGCTCTATAATTCACCCCTCCACTTT. This gives the protein CASRSGQLYNSPLHF.